The present entry profiles one TCR beta chain with its context. Its cognate antigen is unknown. The sample is drawn from a study of OX40 agonist ivuxolimab in advanced cancers. Study-wide results and caveats: The CD4+ and CD8+ T cells in the blood had expanded clonally by week 6 at 0.1 to 3.0 mg/kg.

Trimming cost V 1 base and J 0 bases, with 7 bases left between them. Germline V gives CDR1 LGHNA, CDR2 YNFKEQ. The CDR3 runs 15 residues. Sequencing was performed with immunoSEQ multiplex PCR; in TCRdb, only in-frame clones are kept and a portion is missing. The table includes 35,000 to 40,000 clones, 92% detected once. Sequencing used CD4+ or CD8+ T cells sorted from blood, obtained in a trial of the OX40 agonist ivuxolimab. The chain recombines TRBV4-2 with TRBJ2-1, with D tentatively TRBD2 (5 bases). This clonotype was obtained from an adult with an advanced solid tumor such as melanoma, head and neck, liver or kidney cancer. The CDR3 DNA follows: TGTGCCAGCAGCCAAGTGAGCGGCTCCTACAATGAGCAGTTCTTC. Translation gives CASSQVSGSYNEQFF.